The clone carrying this T cell receptor (beta chain) was seen a single time. The antigen is not known. Method: immunoSEQ multiplex PCR; TCRdb's copy keeps in-frame clones and lacks some. Of over 150,000 clones in the sample, around 90% were seen once. The sample comes from a study of T cell responses to AZD1222 COVID-19 vaccine. Study results and caveats: Targeting of unmutated variant regions was reportedly seen in nearly half of spike-specific TCRs.

Germline-derived CDR1 and CDR2 are SGHNT and YYREEE (reference sequence). The CDR3 contains 14 residues. The germline V and J ends were trimmed by 4 bases and 4 bases, with 13 bases remaining between them. The chain employs TRBV5-4 and TRBJ2-3; tentative D call: TRBD1 (6 bases). The specimen was peripheral blood, collected 28 days after the second AZD1222 dose. This sequence was found in an adult who received the AZD1222 COVID-19 vaccine. The CDR3 protein is CASSTLQGPDTQYF. The CDR3 region has the DNA TGTGCCAGCAGCACCCTACAGGGCCCAGATACGCAGTATTTT.